The clone carrying this T cell receptor beta chain was counted ten times or more. The data stem from a study of Graves' ophthalmopathy and Graves' hyperthyroidism. For repertoire sequencing, the TCR beta CDR3 regions were amplified from RNA transcripts. An opening RT-PCR round employed HTBI primers and preceded a second-round multiplex PCR. TCRdb used MiXCR to reprocess the multiplex PCR reads, holding one entry per CDR3 protein. The sample lists around 400,000 distinct CDR3 sequences, 18% seen once, with 1.6% in the top ten. CDR1 and CDR2 from the germline V gene are LNHDA and SQIVND (reference sequence). V dropped 3 bases and J dropped 0 bases, with 6 bases sitting between them. The CDR3 is made up of 13 amino acids.

The chain carries TRBV19 and TRBJ2-7; D unresolved. The material sequenced was peripheral blood. This clonotype was obtained from a woman aged 18-29 years with Graves' ophthalmopathy. The CDR3 sequence: CASSMTFSYEQYF. The CDR3 DNA sequence: TGTGCCAGTAGTATGACCTTCTCCTACGAGCAGTACTTC. The variable domain in full, with the rest retrieved from reference TRBV19 and TRBJ2-7, is DGGITQSPKYLFRKEGQNVTLSCEQNLNHDAMYWYRQDPGQGLRLIYYSQIVNDFQKGDIAEGYSVSREKKESFPLTVTSAQKNPTAFYLCASSMTFSYEQYFGPGTRLTVT.